The 7 T cell receptor beta chains below all came from one sample that was sequenced in a study of shared clonotypes between healthy human individuals (dated by TCRdb to 2019 to 2021). The receptor library was made with the immunoSEQ multiplex PCR assay. TCRdb took this table from immuneACCESS and kept in-frame rearrangements with V and J called. Such tables lack part of the clones; where checked against another copy, unresolved V genes explain under half of the gap, and the rest is unexplained. In this sample the table shows 500,000 to 550,000 clones, about 96% of which occur a single time. The leading ten clones occupy about 0.067% of the sample. Sequenced: naive CD4+ T cells sorted from blood. Taken with the paper, the label for cell subset or site translates to: CD45RA+ positively selected. Receptors were obtained from a woman in her 30s in good health.

The chain joins TRBV5-4 to TRBJ2-7, with D possibly TRBD1 on 5 matching bases. CDR1 is SGHNT, CDR2 YYREEE, per germline (reference sequence). Trimming removed 0 bases from V and 9 bases from J, with 10 bases in between. The CDR3 runs 12 residues. CDR3 nucleotide sequence: TGTGCCAGCAGCTTGGAGGACACCACGCAGTACTTC. Protein: CASSLEDTTQYF.

V and J are TRBV5-6 and TRBJ2-7, with D unclear. Germline CDR1 SGHDT, CDR2 YYEEEE. The ends were cut back, 0 bases at V and 3 bases at J, with 10 bases in the middle. This CDR3 is 14 amino acids long. CDR3 nucleotides: TGTGCCAGCAGCTTGGAAGGGTGGATCTACGAGCAGTACTTC. This codes for CASSLEGWIYEQYF. The full variable domain, in which reference TRBV5-6 and TRBJ2-7 provide the parts outside the CDR3, is DAGVTQSPTHLIKTRGQQVTLRCSPKSGHDTVSWYQQALGQGPQFIFQYYEEEERQRGNFPDRFSGHQFPNYSSELNVNALLLGDSALYLCASSLEGWIYEQYFGPGTRLTVT.

In its sample, this clone was seen a few times. This sequence joins TRBV5-8 and TRBJ2-1; no definite D call. The CDR3 spans 14 residues. Germline assignment: CDR1 SGHTS and CDR2 YDEGEE. V lost 4 bases and J 2 bases, leaving 10 bases between the germline ends. The CDR3 region has the DNA TGTGCCAGCAGCGTGGGCCCTACCTACAATGAGCAGTTCTTC. Its protein is CASSVGPTYNEQFF.

This clone was found a few times. The chain is built from TRBV10-3 and TRBJ2-7, with 9 bases that match TRBD1. With 10 bases clipped from V and 1 base from J, the junction kept 5 bases outside the gene matches. Per germline, CDR1 ENHRY and CDR2 SYGVKD. The CDR3 has 13 residues. The CDR3 reads CATAGQGSYEQYF. CDR3 nucleotide sequence: TGTGCCACGGCGGGACAGGGTTCCTACGAGCAGTACTTC.

This chain connects TRBV19 to TRBJ2-5, with 7 bases identical to TRBD2. V trimming: 5 bases; J trimming: 5 bases; junction bases outside the gene matches: 8. The CDR3 consists of 14 residues. Germline lookup yields CDR1 LNHDA and CDR2 SQIVND (reference sequence). The CDR3 region has the DNA TGTGCCAGTAGTCCCCAAGCGGGGTTGGAGACCCAGTACTTC. This gives the protein CASSPQAGLETQYF. Drawing the rest from reference TRBV19 and TRBJ2-5, the complete variable domain is DGGITQSPKYLFRKEGQNVTLSCEQNLNHDAMYWYRQDPGQGLRLIYYSQIVNDFQKGDIAEGYSVSREKKESFPLTVTSAQKNPTAFYLCASSPQAGLETQYFGPGTRLLVL.

The chain joins TRBV28 to TRBJ1-2; tentatively, D is TRBD1 (6 bases). V was trimmed by 0 bases and J by 4 bases, leaving 15 bases between them. The CDR3 consists of 16 residues. The germline V gene encodes CDR1 MDHEN and CDR2 SYDVKM. CDR3 nucleotides: TGTGCCAGCAGTTTATGGTACAGGGAAATGATCTATGGCTACACCTTC. Its protein is CASSLWYREMIYGYTF.

The chain employs TRBV7-2 and TRBJ2-5; maybe TRBD1 (6 bases). The DNA end favors TRBJ2-7, so the J call may be wrong. From germline, CDR1 is SGHTA and CDR2 FQGNSA. The CDR3 covers 14 residues. CDR3 bases: TGTGCCAGCAGCCCTGGACAGCGAACCTACGAGCAGTACTTC. The encoded protein is CASSPGQRTYEQYF.